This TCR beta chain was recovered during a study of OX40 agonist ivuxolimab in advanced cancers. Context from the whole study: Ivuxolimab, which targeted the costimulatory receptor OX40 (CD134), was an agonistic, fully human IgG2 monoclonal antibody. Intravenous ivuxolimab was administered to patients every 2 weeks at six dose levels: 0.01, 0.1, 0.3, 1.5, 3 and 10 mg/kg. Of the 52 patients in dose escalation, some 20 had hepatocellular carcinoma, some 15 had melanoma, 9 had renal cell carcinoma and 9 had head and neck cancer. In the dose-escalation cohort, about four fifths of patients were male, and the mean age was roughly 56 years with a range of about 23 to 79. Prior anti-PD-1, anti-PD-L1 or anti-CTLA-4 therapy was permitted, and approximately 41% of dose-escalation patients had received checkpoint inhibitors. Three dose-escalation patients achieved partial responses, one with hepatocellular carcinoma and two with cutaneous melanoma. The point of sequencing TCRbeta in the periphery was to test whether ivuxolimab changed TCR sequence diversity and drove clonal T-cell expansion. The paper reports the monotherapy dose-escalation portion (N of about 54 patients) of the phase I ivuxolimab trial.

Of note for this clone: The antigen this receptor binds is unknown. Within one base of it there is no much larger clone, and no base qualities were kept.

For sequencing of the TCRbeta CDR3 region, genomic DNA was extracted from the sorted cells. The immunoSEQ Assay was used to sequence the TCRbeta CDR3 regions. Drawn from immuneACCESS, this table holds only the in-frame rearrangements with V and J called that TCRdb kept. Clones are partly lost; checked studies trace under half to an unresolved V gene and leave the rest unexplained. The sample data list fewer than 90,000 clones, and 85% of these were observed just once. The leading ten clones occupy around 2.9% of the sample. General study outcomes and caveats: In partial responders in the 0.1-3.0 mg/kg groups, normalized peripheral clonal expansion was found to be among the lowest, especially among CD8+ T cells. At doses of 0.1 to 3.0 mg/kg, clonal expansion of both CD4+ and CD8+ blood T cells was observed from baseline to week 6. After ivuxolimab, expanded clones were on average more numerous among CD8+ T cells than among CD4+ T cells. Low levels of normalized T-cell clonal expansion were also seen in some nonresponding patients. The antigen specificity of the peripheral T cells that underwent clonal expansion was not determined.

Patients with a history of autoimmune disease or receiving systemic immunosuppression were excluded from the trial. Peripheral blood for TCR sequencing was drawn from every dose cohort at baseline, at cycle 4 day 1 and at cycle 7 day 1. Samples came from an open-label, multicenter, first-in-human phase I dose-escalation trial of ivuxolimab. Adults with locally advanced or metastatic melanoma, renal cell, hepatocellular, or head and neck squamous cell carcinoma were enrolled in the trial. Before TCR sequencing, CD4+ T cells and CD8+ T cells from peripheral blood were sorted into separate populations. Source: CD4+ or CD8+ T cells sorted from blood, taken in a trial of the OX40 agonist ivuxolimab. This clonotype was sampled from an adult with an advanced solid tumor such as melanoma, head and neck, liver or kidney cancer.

The DNA reads as follows: TGTGCCAGCAGCGGCGCCGGGACAGGGAAGAATGAGCAGTTCTTC. Its translation is CASSGAGTGKNEQFF. This chain is built from TRBV9 and TRBJ2-1; 9 of the junction bases match TRBD1. The CDR3 holds 15 amino acids from the cysteine to the phenylalanine. Left in the record is the CDR3 DNA by itself, 45 bases read in frame from the first base. The germline V gene gives CDR1 as SGDLS and CDR2 as YYNGEE. Germline trimming: 3 bases from V, 7 bases from J; junction bases outside gene matches: 8.